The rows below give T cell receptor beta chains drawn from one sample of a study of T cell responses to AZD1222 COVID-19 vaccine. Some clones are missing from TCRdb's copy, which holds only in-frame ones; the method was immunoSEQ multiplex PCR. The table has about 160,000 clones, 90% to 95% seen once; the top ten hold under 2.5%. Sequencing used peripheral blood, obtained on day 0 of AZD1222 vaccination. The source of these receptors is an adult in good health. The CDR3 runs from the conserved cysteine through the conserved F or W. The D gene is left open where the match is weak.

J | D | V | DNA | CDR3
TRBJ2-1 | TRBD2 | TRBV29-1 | TGCAGCGTTTTACTGGGGACTAGCCAATCAAATGAGCAGTTCTTC | CSVLLGTSQSNEQFF
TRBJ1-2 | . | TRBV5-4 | TGTGCCAGCAGCCTGGGGACGGCTAACTATGGCTACACCTTC | CASSLGTANYGYTF
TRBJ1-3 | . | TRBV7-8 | TGTGCCAGCAGCTTTCAAGGGAATGGAAACACCATATATTTT | CASSFQGNGNTIYF
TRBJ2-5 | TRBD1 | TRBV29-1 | TGCAGCGGACAGGGGGTTCAAGAGACCCAGTACTTC | CSGQGVQETQYF
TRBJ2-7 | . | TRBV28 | TGTGCCAGCAGTTTGTCAGGATTCTACGAGCAGTACTTC | CASSLSGFYEQYF
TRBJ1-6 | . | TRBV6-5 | TGTGCCAGCAGTTACTCGACAGCACTCAATTCACCCCTCCACTTT | CASSYSTALNSPLHF
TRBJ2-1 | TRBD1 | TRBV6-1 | TGTGCCAGCAGTGTATTTAATCAGAAGGGGGCGCGAAATGAGCAGTTCTTC | CASSVFNQKGARNEQFF
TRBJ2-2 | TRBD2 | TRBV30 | TGTGCCTGGAGTGTTAATCTAGCGGGGCCCGGGGAGCTGTTTTTT | CAWSVNLAGPGELFF
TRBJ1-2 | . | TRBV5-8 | TGTGCCAGCAGCTTGGGGATCCACTATGGCTACACCTTC | CASSLGIHYGYTF
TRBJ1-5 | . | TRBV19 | TGTGCCAGTAGTACAGGACAGAATCAGCCCCAGCATTTT | CASSTGQNQPQHF
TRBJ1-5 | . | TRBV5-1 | TGCGCCAGCAGCTTGGGAGGGGCAGGTAATCAGCCCCAGCATTTT | CASSLGGAGNQPQHF
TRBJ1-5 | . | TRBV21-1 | TGTGCCAGCAGCCCCGGACAGGGGGTGTATCAGCCCCAGCATTTT | CASSPGQGVYQPQHF
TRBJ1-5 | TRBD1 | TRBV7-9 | TGTGCCAGCAGCTTAGGACTGGGACAGCTCAATCAGCCCCAGCATTTT | CASSLGLGQLNQPQHF
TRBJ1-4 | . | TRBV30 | TGTGCCTGGAGTGTACGGGAGGGGAATGAAAAACTGTTTTTT | CAWSVREGNEKLFF
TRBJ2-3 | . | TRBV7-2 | TGTGCCAGCAGCTTACTTTGGTCCCCAGATACGCAGTATTTT | CASSLLWSPDTQYF
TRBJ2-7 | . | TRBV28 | TGTGCCAGCAGTGCCCCCAGGGGACTCTCCTACGAGCAGTACTTC | CASSAPRGLSYEQYF
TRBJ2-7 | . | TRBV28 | TGTGCCAGCAGGACCGGGCCCATCTACGAGCAGTACTTC | CASRTGPIYEQYF
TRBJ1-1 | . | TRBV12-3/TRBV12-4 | TGTGCCAGCCTTTATGGCGATACTGAAGCTTTCTTT | CASLYGDTEAFF
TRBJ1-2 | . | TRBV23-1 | TGCGCCAGCAGTGCACCGGGCCATGGCTACACCTTC | CASSAPGHGYTF
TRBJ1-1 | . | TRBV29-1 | TGCAGCGTTCTTGACACTGAAGCTTTCTTT | CSVLDTEAFF
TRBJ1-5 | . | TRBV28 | TGTGCCACCCGAGACTATAGCAATCAGCCCCAGCATTTT | CATRDYSNQPQHF
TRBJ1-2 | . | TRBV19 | TGTGCCAGTAGTATAAGCGGAGCCTATGGCTACACCTTC | CASSISGAYGYTF
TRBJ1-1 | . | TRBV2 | TGTGCCAGCAGTGGCCAACCTGCGGACACTGAAGCTTTCTTT | CASSGQPADTEAFF